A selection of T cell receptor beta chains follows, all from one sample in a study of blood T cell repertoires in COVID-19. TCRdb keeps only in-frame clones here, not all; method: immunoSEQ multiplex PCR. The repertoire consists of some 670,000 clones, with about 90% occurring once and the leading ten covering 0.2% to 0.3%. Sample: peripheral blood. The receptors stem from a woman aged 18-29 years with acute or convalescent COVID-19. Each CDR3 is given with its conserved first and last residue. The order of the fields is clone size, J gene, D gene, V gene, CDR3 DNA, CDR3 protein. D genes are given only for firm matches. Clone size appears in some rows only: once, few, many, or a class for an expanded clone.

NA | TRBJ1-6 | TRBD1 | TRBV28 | TGTGCCAGCAGTTTGAACAGGGGGCCAGATTTAGATAATTCACCCCTCCACTTT | CASSLNRGPDLDNSPLHF
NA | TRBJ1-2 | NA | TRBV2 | TGTGCCAGCAACCCTAGTGGGGCATTTGTCCCAAGGCACTATGGCTACACCTTC | CASNPSGAFVPRHYGYTF
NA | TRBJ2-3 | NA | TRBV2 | TGTGCCAGCAGTGAAGGCGGCAGGGTGAGAGATACGCAGTATTTT | CASSEGGRVRDTQYF
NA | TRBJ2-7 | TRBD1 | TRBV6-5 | TGTGCCAGCAGGACCATGGGACAGCCTTCCTACGAGCAGTACTTC | CASRTMGQPSYEQYF
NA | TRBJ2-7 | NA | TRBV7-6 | TGTGCCAGCAGCTTACTTGGTGGAGGGGTATTCGGCGAGCAGTACTTC | CASSLLGGGVFGEQYF
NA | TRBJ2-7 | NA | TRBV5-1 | TGCGCCAGCAGCCCTTGGAGCCAACAGGGTATTTACTACGAGCAGTACTTC | CASSPWSQQGIYYEQYF
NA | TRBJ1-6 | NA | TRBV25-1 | TGTGCCAGCGCAGAGGTCTCCTATAATTCACCCCTCCACTTT | CASAEVSYNSPLHF
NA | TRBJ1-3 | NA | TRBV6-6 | TGTGCCAGCAGTGACAGGCTTACTGGAAACACCATATATTTT | CASSDRLTGNTIYF
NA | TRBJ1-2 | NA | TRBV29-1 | TGCAGCGTTGGGGGGGTACACGGCTACACCTTC | CSVGGVHGYTF
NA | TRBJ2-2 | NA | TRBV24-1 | TGTGCCACCAGTGATCCCGAGGGAAACACCGGGGAGCTGTTTTTT | CATSDPEGNTGELFF
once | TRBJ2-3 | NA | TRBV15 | TGTGCCACCACCATGGGCAGAACCATCACAGATACGCAGTATTTT | CATTMGRTITDTQYF
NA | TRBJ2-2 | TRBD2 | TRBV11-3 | TGTGCCAGCAGCCCCGGCCCGGGCGGGGGGGTAAACACCGGGGAGCTGTTTTTT | CASSPGPGGGVNTGELFF
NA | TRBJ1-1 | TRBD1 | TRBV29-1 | TGCAGCGTCCCTGGACAGGGTGTAACTGAAGCTTTCTTT | CSVPGQGVTEAFF
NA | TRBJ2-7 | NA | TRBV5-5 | TGTGCCAGCAGCTTGGTCCCCGGGGACTACGAGCAGTACTTC | CASSLVPGDYEQYF
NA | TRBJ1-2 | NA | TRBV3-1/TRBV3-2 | TGTGCCAGCAGCCAACGCGGGCTTAACTATGGCTACACCTTC | CASSQRGLNYGYTF
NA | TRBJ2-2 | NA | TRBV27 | TGTGCCAGCGGCTACAGGGTGACCGGGGAGCTGTTTTTT | CASGYRVTGELFF
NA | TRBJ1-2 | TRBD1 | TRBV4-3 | TGCGCCAGCAGCCAAGAAACAGGGGTCGGGGGCTATGGCTACACCTTC | CASSQETGVGGYGYTF
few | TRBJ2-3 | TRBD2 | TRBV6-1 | TGTGCCAGCAGTGAAGCGGTTAGCGGGGGTGCAGATACGCAGTATTTT | CASSEAVSGGADTQYF
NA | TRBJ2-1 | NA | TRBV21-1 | TGTGCCAGCAGCACCCCTCACAGGGATGAGCAGTTCTTC | CASSTPHRDEQFF
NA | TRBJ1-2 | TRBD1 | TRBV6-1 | TGTGCCAGCAGTGAAGCGCTTCAGGGACAGGGAGGGGGCTACACCTTC | CASSEALQGQGGGYTF
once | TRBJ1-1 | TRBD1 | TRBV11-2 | TGTGCCAGCAGCCTGACAGGGGGCACAGGGGCGAACACTGAAGCTTTCTTT | CASSLTGGTGANTEAFF
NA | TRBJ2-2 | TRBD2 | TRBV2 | TGTGCCAGCACCACCGGGACTAGCGGGTGGACCGGGGAGCTGTTTTTT | CASTTGTSGWTGELFF
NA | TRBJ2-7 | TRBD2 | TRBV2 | TGTGCCAGCAATGGACTAGCGGGTTACCGCGAGCAGTACTTC | CASNGLAGYREQYF
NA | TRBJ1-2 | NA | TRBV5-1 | TGCGCCAGCAGCTTGAGAGGTCAGCTCTATGGCTACACCTTC | CASSLRGQLYGYTF
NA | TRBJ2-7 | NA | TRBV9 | TGTGCCAGCAGCGTAGGCGCCCTAAGCTCCTACGAGCAGTACTTC | CASSVGALSSYEQYF
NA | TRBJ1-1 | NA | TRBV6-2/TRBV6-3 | TGTGCCAGCAGTTATTTACCGCGGGGTATGACGTACACTGAAGCTTTCTTT | CASSYLPRGMTYTEAFF
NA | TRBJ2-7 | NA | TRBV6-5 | TGTGCCAGCTCCCCGGGGTCCTACGAGCAGTACTTC | CASSPGSYEQYF
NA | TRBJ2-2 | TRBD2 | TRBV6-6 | TGTGCCAGCAGTTACACGACTAGCGGATATACCGGGGAGCTGTTTTTT | CASSYTTSGYTGELFF
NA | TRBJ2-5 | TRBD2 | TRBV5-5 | TGTGCCAGCAGCTCTAGCGGGGGGTCCCAAGAGACCCAGTACTTC | CASSSSGGSQETQYF
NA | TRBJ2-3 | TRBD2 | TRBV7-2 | TGTGCCAGCAGCCCCAGCGGGATAAGCACAGATACGCAGTATTTT | CASSPSGISTDTQYF
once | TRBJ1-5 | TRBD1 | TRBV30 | TGTGCCTGGAGTGTACCAGGGGGCGCGGGCAATCAGCCCCAGCATTTT | CAWSVPGGAGNQPQHF
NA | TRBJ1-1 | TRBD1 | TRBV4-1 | TGCGCCAGCAGCCCCGTACAGGTAACAGGGGACACTGAAGCTTTCTTT | CASSPVQVTGDTEAFF
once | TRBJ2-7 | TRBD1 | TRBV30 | TGTGCCTGGAGTGCGGGACAGAACTACGAGCAGTACTTC | CAWSAGQNYEQYF
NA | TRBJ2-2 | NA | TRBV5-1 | TGCGCCAGCAGCTCGCGATCGTGGCGGGCGAACACCGGGGAGCTGTTTTTT | CASSSRSWRANTGELFF
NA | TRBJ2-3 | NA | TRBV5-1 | TGCGCCAGCAGCTTGGCGCCGGGTGGCACAGATACGCAGTATTTT | CASSLAPGGTDTQYF
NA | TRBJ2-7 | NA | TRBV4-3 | TGCGCCAGCAGCCAAGGGGGGGGCGTCACTTACGAGCAGTACTTC | CASSQGGGVTYEQYF
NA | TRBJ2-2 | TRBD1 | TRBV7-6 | TGTGCCAGCAGCTTGACAGGGGGCCTCGCGAACACCGGGGAGCTGTTTTTT | CASSLTGGLANTGELFF
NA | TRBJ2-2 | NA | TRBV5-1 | TGCGCCAGCAGCTTAGCCCTCACTTACAGGGCGCTCACCGGGGAGCTGTTTTTT | CASSLALTYRALTGELFF
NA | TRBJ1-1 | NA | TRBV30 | TGTGCCTGGAGTGTCTTCCTAGCGCGGAACACTGAAGCTTTCTTT | CAWSVFLARNTEAFF
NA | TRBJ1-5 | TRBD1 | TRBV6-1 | TGTGCCAGCAGTGAAGCTCCCACAGGGGCCCAGGGCCAGCCCCAGCATTTT | CASSEAPTGAQGQPQHF
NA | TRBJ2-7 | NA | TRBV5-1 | TGCGCCAGCAGCTACTCGACAGGTTACTCCTACGAGCAGTACTTC | CASSYSTGYSYEQYF
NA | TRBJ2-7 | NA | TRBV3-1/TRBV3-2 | TGTGCCAGCAGCCAAGGACAGTGGGCCTACGAGCAGTACTTC | CASSQGQWAYEQYF
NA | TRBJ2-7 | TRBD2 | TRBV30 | TGTGCCTGGAGGGGGGGGACTAGTCCCCTTTACGACGAGCAGTACTTC | CAWRGGTSPLYDEQYF
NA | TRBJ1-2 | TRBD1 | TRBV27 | TGTGCCAGCAGTCCCCCAGGACAGGGGGCAAATGGCTACACCTTC | CASSPPGQGANGYTF
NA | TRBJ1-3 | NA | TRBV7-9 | TGTGCCAGCAGCTTATGGGCCAAAAGCTCTGGAAACACCATATATTTT | CASSLWAKSSGNTIYF
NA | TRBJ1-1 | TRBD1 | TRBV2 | TGTGCCAGTAAGGGACAGGGGTTTTCTGAAGCTTTCTTT | CASKGQGFSEAFF
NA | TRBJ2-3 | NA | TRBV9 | TGTGCCAGCAGCCCCTCCGGGCGGAGGGATACGCAGTATTTT | CASSPSGRRDTQYF
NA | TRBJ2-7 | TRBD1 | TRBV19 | TGTGCCAGTAGTATAGGGGGGCCTCGGGACAGCCGCTCCTACGAGCAGTACTTC | CASSIGGPRDSRSYEQYF
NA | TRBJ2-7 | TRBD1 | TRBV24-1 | TGTGCCACCAGTGACATTACAGGGGACGAGCAGTACTTC | CATSDITGDEQYF
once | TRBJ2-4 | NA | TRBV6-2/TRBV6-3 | TGTGCCAGCAGTTCGGTTTTGAGAGGAGGGCTTGGTGACAAAAACATTCAGTACTTC | CASSSVLRGGLGDKNIQYF
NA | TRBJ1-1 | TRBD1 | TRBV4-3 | TGCGCCAGCAGCCAAGGGGACAGGGGATGGACTGAAGCTTTCTTT | CASSQGDRGWTEAFF
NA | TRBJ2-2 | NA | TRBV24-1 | TGTGCCACCAGTGAGCGGGGGCGCGGCGGGGAGCTGTTTTTT | CATSERGRGGELFF
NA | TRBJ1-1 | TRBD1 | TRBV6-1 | TGTGCCAGCAGTGAAGGGGTAGGGGGCGAGACTGAAGCTTTCTTT | CASSEGVGGETEAFF
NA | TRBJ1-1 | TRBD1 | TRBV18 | TGTGCCAGCTCACTGACGACAGGGGAGACTGAAGCTTTCTTT | CASSLTTGETEAFF
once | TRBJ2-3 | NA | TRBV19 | TGTGCCAGTAGCCCGGACATCGGCACAGATACGCAGTATTTT | CASSPDIGTDTQYF
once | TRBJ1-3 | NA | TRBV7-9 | TGTGCCAGCAGCCCGTCAGGGCCTGGAAACACCATATATTTT | CASSPSGPGNTIYF
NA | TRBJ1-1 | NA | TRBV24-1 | TGTGCCACCAGTGATTGGACAGCAGAAGCTTTCTTT | CATSDWTAEAFF